This T cell receptor beta chain was profiled in a study of brain metastases from non-small cell lung cancer. The study, taken as a whole, reports: Compared with primary tumors, brain metastases showed less T-cell infiltration.

With respect to this clone: The antigen is undetermined.

Sequenced by immunoSEQ multiplex PCR; TCRdb stores in-frame clones only, minus some. The sample records roughly 1,200 clones, roughly 80% being singletons. Trimming took 5 bases from V and 0 from J, leaving 23 bases between them. The CDR3 has 18 amino acids. Germline V gives CDR1 LNHDA, CDR2 SQIVND (reference sequence). This clonotype was sampled from a donor over 35 with non-small cell lung cancer. The sample comprised tissue from a brain metastasis. The rearrangement uses TRBV19 and TRBJ2-7; D may be TRBD1 or TRBD2 (5 bases each). In nucleotides, the CDR3 is TGTGCCAGTAGTCTTGAGGGGTCTAGGCCGGGAAGCTCCTACGAGCAGTACTTC. Translated: CASSLEGSRPGSSYEQYF.